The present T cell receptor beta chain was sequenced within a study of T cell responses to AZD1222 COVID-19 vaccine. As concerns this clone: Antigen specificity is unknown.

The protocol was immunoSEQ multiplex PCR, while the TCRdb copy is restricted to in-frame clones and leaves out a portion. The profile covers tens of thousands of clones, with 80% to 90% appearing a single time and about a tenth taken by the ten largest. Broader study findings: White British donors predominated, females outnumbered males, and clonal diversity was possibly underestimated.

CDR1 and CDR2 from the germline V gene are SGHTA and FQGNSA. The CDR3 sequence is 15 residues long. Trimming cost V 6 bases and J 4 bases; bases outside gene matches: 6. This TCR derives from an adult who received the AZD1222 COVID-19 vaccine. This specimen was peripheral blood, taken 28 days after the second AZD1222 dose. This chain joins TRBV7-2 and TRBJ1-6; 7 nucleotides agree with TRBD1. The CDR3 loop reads CASRPGTEYNSPLHF. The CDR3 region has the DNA TGTGCCAGCAGACCCGGGACAGAGTATAATTCACCCCTCCACTTT. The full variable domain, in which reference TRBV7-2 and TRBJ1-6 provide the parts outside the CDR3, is GAGVSQSPSNKVTEKGKDVELRCDPISGHTALYWYRQSLGQGLEFLIYFQGNSAPDKSGLPSDRFSAERTGGSVSTLTIQRTQQEDSAVYLCASRPGTEYNSPLHFGNGTRLTVT.